Listed here is a single T cell receptor beta chain. These data come from a study of blood T cell repertoires in COVID-19. Losses at the gene ends were 6 bases for V and 5 bases for J; bases not matched to a gene: 6. Germline V gene lookup returns CDR1 SGDLS and CDR2 YYNGEE. This CDR3 is built from 13 residues. Allocation to cohorts depended on clinical history reported by the participants. Donors in Cohort 3 counted as recovered after two negative PCRs, clearance, or symptom resolution. Authors' methods: It was from reference gene primer amplification that nucleated cell counts were estimated. The method was immunoSEQ multiplex PCR; TCRdb's version includes in-frame clones alone and lacks a portion of them. V and J calls and clone size come straight from that table; D and trimming were deduced from the DNA. Of a few hundred thousand clones listed, roughly 89% are singletons.

This receptor was identified in a woman aged 55-70 years who had recovered from COVID-19. The rearrangement joins TRBV9 to TRBJ2-5; 8 bases align to TRBD1. Sequencing used PBMCs or T cells enriched from blood (not recorded which). The CDR3 DNA sequence: TGTGCCAGCAATTACAGGGGGTGGGAGACCCAGTACTTC. It codes for CASNYRGWETQYF.